This TCR beta chain was sequenced for a study of a mutant IDH1 vaccine in newly diagnosed glioma. Looking at the study overall: The sex distribution of treated patients was about 62% male and around 40% female, with a mean age of around 40 years. Earlier care involved radiotherapy, temozolomide, or both, and the majority received both.

Noted time point: baseline, week 1 (first vaccination visit). The treatment here: pre-vaccination baseline after standard-of-care therapy. The astrocytomas were IDH1-mutant, ATRX-negative, and WHO grade 3 or 4. Per germline, CDR1 SGHDN and CDR2 FVKESK. V shed 4 bases and J 1 base; nucleotides not matched to a gene: 8. This CDR3 is 16 amino acids long. TCRdb's copy holds only in-frame clones and misses some; the assay was immunoSEQ multiplex PCR. Of tens of thousands of clones in the sample, 83% were seen once. This receptor was identified in a woman aged 50 to 60 with glioma. The chain uses TRBV14 and TRBJ2-3, with 7 positions matching TRBD1. Sequenced here: PBMCs, sampled from a glioma patient treated with radiotherapy, temozolomide or both. DNA for the CDR3: TGTGCCAGCAGCCCAATAGAGGGGGCCGGCACAGATACGCAGTATTTT. Its protein product is CASSPIEGAGTDTQYF.